This entry lists 13 T cell receptor beta chains sequenced from one sample in a study of blood T cell repertoires in COVID-19. Generated by immunoSEQ multiplex PCR, the TCRdb table keeps only in-frame clones and is missing some. The table lists roughly 25,000 clones, 81% of them singletons. Material: peripheral blood. Receptors were obtained from a man between 65 and 79 years old with acute or convalescent COVID-19.

The chain has TRBV6-5 and TRBJ2-4; D remains ambiguous. V was cut by 4 bases and J by 4 bases, with 8 bases left in between. Per germline, CDR1 MNHEY and CDR2 SVGAGI. CDR3 length equals 13 residues. CDR3 sequence (DNA): TGTGCCAGCAGTTCGCGGCAGAAAAACATTCAGTACTTC. This translates into CASSSRQKNIQYF.

The rearrangement links TRBV12-3 or TRBV12-4 to TRBJ1-2, with D perhaps matching TRBD1 (5 bases). CDR3 length equals 12 residues. Trimming shortened V by 6 bases and J by 6 bases, and 11 bases separated the two germline ends. CDR3 sequence: CASSFDRNGYTF. The CDR3, as DNA: TGTGCCAGCAGCTTCGACAGAAATGGCTACACCTTC.

The rearrangement joins TRBV19 to TRBJ1-5; D is undetermined. V lost 7 bases to trimming and J lost 6 bases, with 10 bases between them. CDR3 size: 12 residues. Germline-derived CDR1 and CDR2 are LNHDA and SQIVND (reference sequence). This CDR3 reads CASTLLGQPQHF. In DNA, the CDR3 is TGTGCCAGTACCCTCCTCGGTCAGCCCCAGCATTTT.

This clone was seen only a few times. This chain joins TRBV7-2 and TRBJ2-7; a possible D gene is TRBD2 (6 bases). CDR1 SGHTA and CDR2 FQGNSA come from the germline V gene. V was trimmed by 4 bases and J by 5 bases, leaving 18 bases between them. The length of the CDR3 is 15 residues. As DNA, the CDR3 is TGTGCCAGCAGCTCCAGTGGGGGACTTTACCACGAGCAGTACTTC. It yields the protein CASSSSGGLYHEQYF.

The gene calls are TRBV6-2 or TRBV6-3 and TRBJ2-7, with TRBD1 matching 9 bases. Germline lookup yields CDR1 MNHEY and CDR2 SVGEGT. The trim removed 2 bases at V and 4 bases at J, leaving 9 bases unmatched. This CDR3 is built from 16 residues. The CDR3 sequence: CASSYVSGTGIYEQYF. The CDR3 DNA follows: TGTGCCAGCAGTTACGTGTCCGGGACAGGGATTTACGAGCAGTACTTC.

The chain couples TRBV10-3 to TRBJ1-4; 9 nucleotides agree with TRBD1. The germline CDR1 and CDR2 sequences are ENHRY and SYGVKD. Trimming removed 6 bases from V and 8 bases from J; junction bases left unmatched: 4. The CDR3 is 13 residues long. The CDR3 DNA follows: TGTGCCATCAGCGGACAGGGGAGGGAAAAACTGTTTTTT. Amino acids: CAISGQGREKLFF.

The chain combines TRBV18 with TRBJ1-3; TRBD1 is a possible D gene (6 bases). V lost 3 bases, J lost 4 bases, and 10 bases lay in between. This CDR3 is built from 14 residues. Germline assignment: CDR1 KGHSH and CDR2 LQKENI. The CDR3 loop reads CASSPGQLGNTIYF. The DNA of the CDR3 is TGTGCCAGCTCACCTGGACAGCTCGGAAACACCATATATTTT.

Concerning this clone itself: One end of the junction does not line up with germline, which may come from a read error. The chain joins TRBV12-3 or TRBV12-4 to TRBJ2-1, with D possibly being TRBD2 (5 bases). CDR3 length: 11 residues. The CDR3 DNA is TGTGCCAGCACTTTAGAGCGGGAGCAGTTCTTC. It codes for CASTLEREQFF.

The chain combines TRBV18 with TRBJ2-3, with D perhaps matching TRBD2 (5 bases). Trimming pared 0 bases from V and 2 bases from J, leaving 12 bases between. Germline V gene sequence: CDR1 KGHSH, CDR2 LQKENI. The CDR3 is 16 amino acids. DNA for the CDR3: TGTGCCAGCTCACCACCGGGATCCGGGAACACAGATACGCAGTATTTT. Protein product: CASSPPGSGNTDTQYF.

The count of this clone is one. The CDR3 sequence is CASSLGAGGDTQYF. The CDR3 nucleotides are TGTGCCAGCAGCTTAGGGGCAGGGGGAGATACGCAGTATTTT. The chain combines TRBV7-9 with TRBJ2-3; 7 nucleotides align to TRBD1. Trimming cost V 1 base and J 5 bases; bases outside gene matches: 3. The CDR3 loop spans 14 amino acids. CDR1 is SEHNR and CDR2 is FQNEAQ in the germline V gene (reference sequence).

The V gene is TRBV9, the J gene TRBJ2-5; D perhaps matches TRBD1 (6 bases). The length of the CDR3 is 14 residues. V dropped 0 bases and J dropped 2 bases, with 8 bases sitting between them. Germline lookup yields CDR1 SGDLS and CDR2 YYNGEE. This CDR3 is CASSVGTGQETQYF. CDR3 in DNA: TGTGCCAGCAGCGTAGGAACAGGGCAAGAGACCCAGTACTTC.

The chain carries TRBV5-5 and TRBJ2-1, with 9 bases identical to TRBD2. Germline V gene sequence: CDR1 SGHKS, CDR2 YYEKEE (reference sequence). The junction had 6 bases not matched to a gene; V was cut back by 1 base and J by 7 bases. CDR3 size: 15 residues. The DNA of the CDR3 is TGTGCCAGCAGCTTGATGGCTAGCGGGGTGAATGAGCAGTTCTTC. Its protein product is CASSLMASGVNEQFF.

V gene TRBV5-1 combines with J gene TRBJ1-2, with a weak D call TRBD1 (6 bases). V gave up 5 bases and J gave up 6 bases, with 14 bases separating them. Germline V CDR1 and CDR2: SGHRS, YFSETQ. CDR3 size: 13 residues. The CDR3 nucleotides are TGCGCCAGCAGAGCAGCAGGGGCGGATGGCTACACCTTC. This translates into CASRAAGADGYTF.